This is a list of T cell receptor beta chains from one sample in a study of T cell repertoires in cytomegalovirus infection. TCRdb redid the calling of the reads with MiXCR, one entry per CDR3 protein. The data hold some 600,000 distinct CDR3 sequences, with approximately 24% observed a single time. The source material was CD8+ T cells from PBMCs. These receptors came from a human donor in good health (CMV status not recorded). Some clones in this sample may be carry-over from other donors' samples. Each CDR3 is given with its conserved first and last residue. The D gene is left open where the match is weak. Expanded clones are given a class, and other clones once, few, many or no size at all.

TRBV29-1,TRBJ1-3,NA,NA,CSVGHSGNTIYF,TGCAGCGTTGGGCACTCTGGAAACACCATATATTTT
TRBV20-1,TRBJ2-1,few,NA,CSAKGPGSYNEQFF,TGCAGTGCTAAAGGTCCCGGATCCTACAATGAGCAGTTCTTC
TRBV14,TRBJ1-1,NA,NA,CASSQVAGSTEAFF,TGTGCCAGCAGCCAAGTCGCGGGCTCCACTGAAGCTTTCTTT
TRBV9,TRBJ1-2,few,NA,CASSVGIEGYTF,TGTGCCAGCAGCGTAGGGATCGAAGGCTACACCTTC
TRBV7-9,TRBJ1-2,NA,NA,CASSFGQGYTF,TGTGCCAGCAGCTTCGGGCAGGGCTACACCTTC
TRBV20-1,TRBJ2-7,NA,NA,CSASETDPSHEQYF,TGCAGTGCTTCAGAGACAGATCCTTCGCACGAGCAGTACTTC
TRBV2,TRBJ1-5,many,NA,CASGSVGGSQPQHF,TGTGCCAGCGGGAGTGTGGGGGGCAGTCAGCCCCAGCATTTT
TRBV12-3/TRBV12-4,TRBJ2-6,few,NA,CASTLGIRTGANVLTF,TGTGCCAGCACCCTGGGGATTAGGACTGGGGCCAACGTCCTGACTTTC
TRBV12-3/TRBV12-4,TRBJ2-7,few,NA,CASSRAPSSYEQYF,TGTGCCAGCAGCCGGGCTCCAAGCTCCTACGAGCAGTACTTC
TRBV2,TRBJ2-1,NA,TRBD2,CASSEKARGGGGSGYEQFF,TGTGCCAGCAGTGAAAAGGCGCGGGGCGGCGGGGGGTCAGGGTATGAGCAGTTCTTC
TRBV14,TRBJ2-2,once,NA,CASSPPSMAGELFF,TGTGCCAGCAGCCCCCCCAGTATGGCCGGGGAGCTGTTTTTT
TRBV12-3/TRBV12-4,TRBJ2-3,NA,NA,CASSEQRSTDTQYF,TGTGCCAGCAGCGAACAACGAAGTACGGATACGCAGTATTTT
TRBV29-1,TRBJ1-2,NA,NA,CSVAGAHGYTF,TGCAGCGTTGCGGGAGCCCATGGCTACACCTTC
TRBV20-1,TRBJ1-2,NA,NA,CSARDARGTINYGYTF,TGCAGTGCTAGAGATGCCCGGGGCACCATTAACTATGGCTACACCTTC
TRBV5-1,TRBJ1-1,few,TRBD1,CASSFYRGRLNTEAFF,TGCGCCAGCAGCTTTTACAGGGGGCGTTTGAACACTGAAGCTTTCTTT
TRBV6-2/TRBV6-3,TRBJ2-1,many,TRBD2,CASSYPSGGIISYNEQFF,TGTGCCAGCAGTTACCCTAGCGGGGGGATCATTTCCTACAATGAGCAGTTCTTC
TRBV6-5,TRBJ2-2,NA,TRBD1,CASSYLGGADTGELFF,TGTGCCAGCAGTTACTTAGGGGGCGCGGACACCGGGGAGCTGTTTTTT
TRBV6-2/TRBV6-3,TRBJ2-1,NA,TRBD2,CASSRLAGGNNEQFF,TGTGCCAGCAGTCGACTAGCGGGGGGGAACAATGAGCAGTTCTTC
TRBV19,TRBJ2-7,few,NA,CASSNPDRTYEQYF,TGTGCCAGTAGTAACCCGGACAGAACCTACGAGCAGTACTTC
TRBV28,TRBJ1-5,NA,TRBD1,CASSFGGTGNQPQHF,TGTGCCAGCAGTTTTGGGGGGACAGGGAATCAGCCCCAGCATTTT
TRBV19,TRBJ2-1,many,NA,CASSPEDNEQFF,TGTGCCAGTAGTCCCGAGGACAATGAGCAGTTCTTC
TRBV7-6,TRBJ1-1,many,NA,CASSLAQGGNTEAFF,TGTGCCAGCAGCTTAGCGCAGGGAGGGAACACTGAAGCTTTCTTT
TRBV25-1,TRBJ2-5,NA,TRBD2,CASNGRGGTQYF,TGTGCCTCAAACGGGAGGGGGGGGACCCAGTACTTC
TRBV7-9,TRBJ1-1,many,NA,CASSPTADGGENTEAFF,TGTGCCAGCAGCCCAACGGCAGATGGGGGTGAGAACACTGAAGCTTTCTTT
TRBV14,TRBJ1-1,NA,NA,CASSQGGRGIHLNTEAFF,TGTGCCAGCAGCCAAGGGGGGCGGGGAATCCACTTGAACACTGAAGCTTTCTTT
TRBV28,TRBJ2-4,NA,NA,CASSSPRQLTKNIQYF,TGTGCCAGCAGTTCCCCCCGACAGCTAACCAAAAACATTCAGTACTTC
TRBV10-3,TRBJ2-1,few,NA,CAISDTQDEQFF,TGTGCCATCAGTGACACTCAGGATGAGCAGTTCTTC
TRBV28,TRBJ1-5,NA,NA,CASSFWVNSNQPQHF,TGTGCCAGCAGTTTTTGGGTGAATAGCAATCAGCCCCAGCATTTT
TRBV7-2,TRBJ2-1,many,NA,CASSLIGRPALSYNEQFF,TGTGCCAGCAGCTTAATAGGCAGACCAGCCCTCTCCTACAATGAGCAGTTCTTC
TRBV7-2,TRBJ2-7,many,TRBD1,CASSPQTGTGGYEQYF,TGTGCCAGCAGCCCGCAAACCGGGACAGGGGGCTACGAGCAGTACTTC
TRBV5-6,TRBJ2-2,NA,TRBD2,CVSSPFQRGVNTGELFF,TGTGTCAGCAGCCCATTCCAGCGGGGGGTAAACACCGGGGAGCTGTTTTTT
TRBV7-9,TRBJ1-2,many,NA,CASSRSPGALRGYTF,TGTGCCAGCAGCCGATCGCCAGGGGCGCTTCGTGGCTACACCTTC
TRBV20-1,TRBJ2-7,NA,TRBD1,CSAIDRDRSYEQYF,TGCAGTGCTATCGACCGGGACAGGTCCTACGAGCAGTACTTC
TRBV19,TRBJ2-2,NA,TRBD1,CASSRTGGNTGELFF,TGTGCCAGTAGTAGGACAGGGGGCAACACCGGGGAGCTGTTTTTT
TRBV28,TRBJ1-2,many,TRBD1,CASRVDRANYGYTF,TGTGCCAGCAGGGTGGACAGGGCTAACTATGGCTACACCTTC
TRBV20-1,TRBJ1-1,few,NA,CSALPQGFYTEAFF,TGCAGTGCCCTGCCTCAGGGATTCTACACTGAAGCTTTCTTT
TRBV7-9,TRBJ2-1,many,NA,CASSQEGVRDSAYNEQFF,TGTGCCAGCAGCCAGGAGGGGGTTCGAGACTCAGCCTACAATGAGCAGTTCTTC
TRBV7-9,TRBJ2-5,NA,NA,CASRSGLQETQYF,TGTGCCAGCAGATCGGGACTTCAAGAGACCCAGTACTTC
TRBV7-8,TRBJ2-1,many,TRBD2,CASSSGLAPYNEQFF,TGTGCCAGCAGCTCGGGACTAGCACCCTACAATGAGCAGTTCTTC
TRBV5-6,TRBJ2-2,many,NA,CASSSTGQGRSGELFF,TGTGCCAGCAGCTCGACTGGGCAGGGTCGGTCCGGGGAGCTGTTTTTT
TRBV24-1,TRBJ2-2,NA,NA,CATSEGRTTGELFF,TGTGCCACCAGTGAGGGTAGGACCACCGGGGAGCTGTTTTTT
TRBV13,TRBJ2-2,NA,TRBD1,CASSLGRDSRIGELFF,TGTGCCAGCAGCTTAGGCCGGGACAGTCGAATCGGGGAGCTGTTTTTT
TRBV14,TRBJ2-3,few,TRBD2,CASSPTSGVRDTQYF,TGTGCCAGCAGCCCGACTAGCGGGGTTAGAGATACGCAGTATTTT
TRBV7-6,TRBJ2-2,many,NA,CASSLDLDGELFF,TGTGCCAGCAGCCTGGACCTCGACGGGGAGCTGTTTTTT
TRBV20-1,TRBJ2-5,NA,TRBD2,CSARDPGLAEETQYF,TGCAGTGCTAGAGATCCCGGACTAGCGGAAGAGACCCAGTACTTC